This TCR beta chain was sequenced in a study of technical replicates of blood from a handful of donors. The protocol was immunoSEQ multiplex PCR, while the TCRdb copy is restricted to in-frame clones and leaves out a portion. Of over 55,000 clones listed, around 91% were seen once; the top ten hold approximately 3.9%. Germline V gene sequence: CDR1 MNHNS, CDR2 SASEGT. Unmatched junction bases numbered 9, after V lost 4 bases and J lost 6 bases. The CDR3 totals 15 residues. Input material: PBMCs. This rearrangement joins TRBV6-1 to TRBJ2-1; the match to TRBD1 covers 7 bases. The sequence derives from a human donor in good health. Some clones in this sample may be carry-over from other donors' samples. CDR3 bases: TGTGCCAGCAGTGCCGACAGGGCAAAGACCAATGAGCAGTTCTTC. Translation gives CASSADRAKTNEQFF.